The 3 T cell receptor beta chains below all came from one sample that was sequenced in a study of tumor-infiltrating lymphocytes in primary liver carcinoma. The blood RNA (from unsorted whole blood) was obtained, and germline DNA was also extracted. A constant-region primer served to make TCR beta cDNA from about 0.5 ug total RNA. Three nested multiplex PCR rounds, a slightly modified ARM-PCR method, built the TCR beta libraries. Both of the initial two PCR rounds ran for roughly 11 cycles and employed TRBV1-TRBV30 forward primers alongside a C-beta reverse primer. TCRdb analysed the multiplex PCR reads with MiXCR anew, one entry per CDR3 protein. The data hold 250,000 to 400,000 distinct CDR3 sequences, with 50% to 70% observed a single time. The sequencing input was peripheral blood. These receptors were collected from a man aged 35 to 55 with primary liver carcinoma and hepatitis B virus infection.

Remarks on this clonotype: A read error may explain this, as a much larger clone is one base away. The chain combines TRBV7-9 with TRBJ2-7, with D uncertain. Germline V gene lookup returns CDR1 SEHNR and CDR2 FQNEAQ (reference sequence). Deletions cut 5 bases from V and 2 bases from J, with 7 bases between. CDR3 length: 12 residues. CDR3 protein: CASSPRPYEQYF. In DNA form, the CDR3 reads TGTGCCAGCAGCCCAAGACCCTACGAGCAGTACTTC.

The table lists this clonotype with a count of one. At one boundary the junction diverges from the germline segment, which might be a read error. This chain uses TRBV29-1 with TRBJ1-6, with D possibly TRBD1 on 5 matching bases. Germline assignment: CDR1 SQVTM and CDR2 ANQGSEA. CDR3 size: 13 residues. CDR3 loop: CSVRRGESSSLHF. In DNA, the CDR3 is TGCAGCGTGCGACGGGGGGAAAGTTCATCCCTCCACTTT.

This clonotype was found once. Because it lacks the conserved phenylalanine or tryptophan at the end, this CDR3 is likely a read error. The V and J genes are TRBV11-1 and TRBJ2-5; D not certain. The length of the CDR3 is 12 residues. Germline V lookup: CDR1 SGHAT, CDR2 FQDESV (reference sequence). The CDR3 nucleotides are TGTGCCAGCAACTTAATAGGGAAGGCCCAGTACTCC. Translating gives CASNLIGKAQYS.